What follows are 18 T cell receptor beta chains derived from one specimen sequenced in a study of blood T cell repertoires in COVID-19. Assay used: immunoSEQ multiplex PCR; TCRdb lists only in-frame clones, some missing. The table lists about 170,000 clones, 70% to 90% of them singletons. The sequenced material came from peripheral blood. All receptors derive from a woman older than 75 with COVID-19, enrolled during active disease.

V usage is TRBV6-5 and J usage is TRBJ2-5; 7 bases are a match to TRBD1. From germline, CDR1 is MNHEY and CDR2 SVGAGI. The CDR3 contains 13 residues. V dropped 6 bases and J dropped 4; count of bases not matched to a gene: 5. CDR3 amino acids: CASRTGQVETQYF. In DNA, the CDR3 is TGTGCCAGCAGGACCGGACAGGTAGAGACCCAGTACTTC.

The DNA of the CDR3 is TGCGCCAGCAGCTTGGGACTAGCGGGATCAGGAGGGGCTAACACCGGGGAGCTGTTTTTT. Amino acids: CASSLGLAGSGGANTGELFF. V gene TRBV5-1 combines with J gene TRBJ2-2, with TRBD2 matching 11 bases. With V trimmed by 0 bases and J by 2 bases, 12 bases remained unmatched. This CDR3 is 20 amino acids long. Germline CDR1 and CDR2: SGHRS and YFSETQ.

This clone came up once. The chain couples TRBV3-1 (or the pseudogene TRBV3-2) to TRBJ2-1, with D perhaps TRBD1 (7 bases). Trimming took off 8 bases at V and 9 bases at J, with 14 bases between the two ends. This CDR3 is 12 amino acids long. Germline assignment: CDR1 LGHDT and CDR2 YNNKEL (reference sequence). CDR3 sequence (DNA): TGTGCCAGCGGGGGGACAGCGGGTGAGCAGTTCTTC. Its protein is CASGGTAGEQFF.

The rearrangement uses TRBV5-4 and TRBJ2-2; D perhaps matches TRBD2 (7 bases). Germline-derived CDR1 and CDR2 are SGHNT and YYREEE (reference sequence). Deletions cut 7 bases from V and 4 bases from J, with 17 bases between. CDR3 size: 15 residues. This CDR3 is CASLGGGGTTGELFF. CDR3 in DNA: TGTGCCAGCTTGGGGGGCGGGGGAACCACCGGGGAGCTGTTTTTT.

The rearrangement links TRBV28 to TRBJ2-1; TRBD2 matches at 12 bases. Per germline, CDR1 MDHEN and CDR2 SYDVKM. The ends lost 5 bases at V and 7 bases at J; junction bases unmatched: 6. The length of the CDR3 is 15 residues. Written as DNA, the CDR3 is TGTGCCAGCAGTCCGCTAGCGGGAGGGTATAATGAGCAGTTCTTC. Protein product: CASSPLAGGYNEQFF.

A few counts support this clone. The chain uses TRBV18 and TRBJ2-7, with D tentatively TRBD2 (7 bases). The length of the CDR3 is 15 residues. Trimming took 6 bases from V and 0 from J, leaving 15 bases between them. Germline values: CDR1 KGHSH, CDR2 LQKENI. The chain's CDR3 is CASSSKGGRSYEQYF. CDR3 nucleotides: TGTGCCAGCTCTTCAAAGGGGGGGCGCTCCTACGAGCAGTACTTC.

In the case of this clone: At one boundary the junction diverges from the germline segment, which might be a read error. This chain connects TRBV28 to TRBJ1-2, with D unclear. The CDR3 extends over 12 amino acids. The germline CDR1 and CDR2 sequences are MDHEN and SYDVKM. CDR3 sequence (DNA): TGTGCCAGCAGTTTCCCTAATTATGGCTACACCTTC. Translated, it gives CASSFPNYGYTF.

This sequence joins TRBV29-1 and TRBJ1-4; TRBD1 agrees at 7 bases. Germline CDR1 SQVTM, CDR2 ANQGSEA. J was trimmed by 7 bases and V by 6 bases; bases with no gene match: 8. CDR3 size: 13 residues. CDR3 sequence: CSVRWGTVEKLFF. The DNA of the CDR3 is TGCAGCGTGAGATGGGGGACAGTTGAAAAACTGTTTTTT.

The count of this clone is one. The rearrangement uses TRBV2 and TRBJ1-4, with D possibly being TRBD1 (5 bases). The length of the CDR3 is 16 residues. Per the germline V gene, CDR1 is SNHLY and CDR2 is FYNNEI. V was shortened by 7 bases and J by 5 bases, with 20 bases between the two germline ends. The CDR3 reads CASTRRVGLANEKLFF. For the CDR3, the DNA is TGTGCCAGCACCCGCCGGGTGGGACTGGCGAATGAAAAACTGTTTTTT. The variable domain in full, completed from reference TRBV2 and TRBJ1-4, reads EPEVTQTPSHQVTQMGQEVILRCVPISNHLYFYWYRQILGQKVEFLVSFYNNEISEKSEIFDDQFSVERPDGSNFTLKIRSTKLEDSAMYFCASTRRVGLANEKLFFGSGTQLSVL.

The chain recombines TRBV5-1 with TRBJ1-1; no firm D call. CDR3 length: 11 amino acids. V lost 4 bases and J lost 3, with 4 bases in between. Germline V gene sequence: CDR1 SGHRS, CDR2 YFSETQ. The chain's CDR3 is CASSQDTEAFF. The CDR3 DNA reads TGCGCCAGCAGCCAGGACACTGAAGCTTTCTTT.

This chain links TRBV29-1 with TRBJ2-3; 7 nucleotides agree with TRBD1. This CDR3 region has 13 residues. Germline V gene lookup returns CDR1 SQVTM and CDR2 ANQGSEA. V was pared by 4 bases and J by 1 base, with 2 bases of the junction left unmatched. The CDR3 here is CSVGGTGTDTQYF. The CDR3 nucleotides are TGCAGCGTTGGAGGGACAGGCACAGATACGCAGTATTTT.

This chain connects TRBV6-1 to TRBJ1-2; TRBD1 agrees at 12 bases. Trimming took 2 bases from V and 5 from J; bases not matched to a gene: 9. The CDR3 is made up of 17 amino acids. Germline CDR1 MNHNS, CDR2 SASEGT. The CDR3 nucleotides are TGTGCCAGCAGTGAATCCCTGGGACAGGGGGCTGGTTATGGCTACACCTTC. Translating it yields CASSESLGQGAGYGYTF.

This chain links TRBV5-1 with TRBJ2-7, with 10 bases lining up with TRBD1. Germline V gives CDR1 SGHRS, CDR2 YFSETQ. The CDR3 sequence is 15 residues long. Trimming took 0 bases from V and 6 from J; bases not matched to a gene: 6. DNA of the CDR3: TGCGCCAGCAGCTTGGCGGGACAGGGGATAGGCGAGCAGTACTTC. Its protein product is CASSLAGQGIGEQYF.

CDR3 amino acids: CASMGTVGRQPQHF. CDR3 coding DNA: TGCGCCAGCATGGGGACAGTTGGTCGTCAGCCCCAGCATTTT. The chain employs TRBV10-2 and TRBJ1-5, with 7 bases that match TRBD1. With 7 bases clipped from V and 6 bases from J, the junction kept 9 bases outside the gene matches. This CDR3 spans 14 amino acids. CDR1 is WSHSY, CDR2 SAAADI, per germline.

The chain links TRBV28 to TRBJ1-5; TRBD1 might be the D (6 bases). V dropped 6 bases and J dropped 6 bases, with 24 bases sitting between them. Per germline, CDR1 MDHEN and CDR2 SYDVKM. The CDR3 length is 17 residues. The CDR3 DNA follows: TGTGCCAGCAGACCACGACTACGGACAGACGGGCGTCAGCCCCAGCATTTT. It translates to CASRPRLRTDGRQPQHF.

The rearrangement uses TRBV4-1 and TRBJ1-4; D ambiguous. Trimming pared 0 bases from V and 8 bases from J, leaving 7 bases between. Germline CDR1 and CDR2: MGHRA and YSYEKL. The CDR3 sequence is 13 residues long. CDR3 loop: CASSQETREKLFF. CDR3 coding DNA: TGCGCCAGCAGCCAAGAAACGAGAGAAAAACTGTTTTTT.

The genes are TRBV29-1 and TRBJ2-3, with TRBD2 as a possible D gene (7 bases). The CDR3 totals 16 residues. Germline-derived CDR1 and CDR2 are SQVTM and ANQGSEA. V was trimmed by 3 bases and J by 4 bases, leaving 20 bases between them. The CDR3 bases are TGCAGCGTTGATAGGGGAGGGGGAGTGGGATCAGATACGCAGTATTTT. Protein product: CSVDRGGGVGSDTQYF.

This chain joins TRBV18 and TRBJ1-2; 10 bases match TRBD1. The CDR3 extends over 14 amino acids. V lost 5 bases, J lost 3 bases, and 3 bases stayed unmatched. The V gene's germline CDR1 is KGHSH and CDR2 LQKENI. The CDR3 nucleotides are TGTGCCAGCTCAGCCGGGACAGGGGACTATGGCTACACCTTC. Amino acid sequence: CASSAGTGDYGYTF. The complete variable domain, with remaining parts taken from reference TRBV18 and TRBJ1-2, reads NAGVMQNPRHLVRRRGQEARLRCSPMKGHSHVYWYRQLPEEGLKFMVYLQKENIIDESGMPKERFSAEFPKEGPSILRIQQVVRGDSAAYFCASSAGTGDYGYTFGSGTRLTVV.